The following is a TCR beta chain sequence with its context. This clone was detected a few times. There is no known antigen for this receptor. One base away there is no much larger clone; base qualities are not given. The data originate from a study of cytomegalovirus exposure and HLA in healthy donors (dated by TCRdb to 2015 to 2018). The study in broad terms: In an earlier analysis of some 550 of the donors, approximately 260 Gb of sequence data and 90 million to 120 million unique TCR beta sequences from 180 million or so T cells were reported. An early release that covered around 590 HLA-typed donors contained approximately 290 gigabases of sequencing data and tens of millions of unique TCR sequences. Of the approximately 370 genotyped donors, 65% to 90% were placed in the genetic ancestry cluster associated with self-reported Caucasian donors. The study aimed to test whether signatures of past pathogen exposure could be identified by cataloging public T cell receptors. Using immunosequencing, the study profiled T cell repertoires from roughly 650 subjects and related those repertoires to cytomegalovirus serostatus. In addition to the first cohort of around 670 subjects, a separate validation cohort of 130 or so different subjects was used. The study combined high-throughput TCR immunosequencing, statistical association of individual TCRs with disease status, and machine learning to predict cytomegalovirus infection status. A later analysis re-examined previously published TCR beta repertoires from over 500 donors and added high-resolution HLA genotyping to investigate patterns of TCR occurrence. Rather than drawing on any new phenotypic data, the later analysis identified candidate immune exposures from TCR beta sequences and the way those sequences occurred across donors. To decide whether each TCR beta V gene segment behaved as functional or pseudogenic, an earlier analysis of fewer than 750 of the donors relied on high-throughput TCR beta sequencing. Donor age, sex, ethnicity and CMV serostatus were compiled alongside the repertoire data. A later genetic analysis took genome-wide SNP genotypes for about 55% of the 666 donors and used that subset as a discovery cohort. Every repertoire in the discovery cohort had been generated on one and the same sequencing platform. Class I and class II HLA loci were covered by the typing at four-digit resolution. The number of typed donors differed by locus: about 620-630 for A, B, C, DRB1 and DQB1; some 540 for DQA1; 606 for DPA1; and roughly 470 for DPB1. About five DR-DQ haplotypes were treated as single units for association and clustering because of strong linkage in the cohort. Across 300 to 500 genotyped donors of the cohort, an average of roughly 250,000 unique TCR beta nucleotide sequences per donor were sequenced, and around 19% of those sequences were non-productive. Points the paper makes about the study in general: The classifier was reported to diagnose cytomegalovirus status with high specificity and sensitivity in both the original and validation cohorts. A later genetic analysis reported fewer N-insertions in productive TCRs among donors in an Asian-associated ancestry cluster than the roughly 640-donor mean. Linkage disequilibrium might explain the correlated functional status among segregating V segments, but an unknown experimental factor could not be excluded. In an earlier analysis of 500 to 650 of the donors, most TCR beta V segments appeared in productive rearrangements about 90% or about 30% of the time, broadly matching IMGT annotations. CMV serostatus was the only immune exposure information available for the cohort. HLA typing was unavailable for some donors at each locus, so association tests used only the typed subset. Because the 87-base-pair reads could not distinguish some IMGT-functional V segments, including TRBV6-2 and TRBV6-3, those segments were excluded. A few of the identified cytomegalovirus-associated TCR beta chains were confirmed in vitro to be specific for cytomegalovirus antigens. In a later analysis, most CMV-associated TCR beta chains were found to appear HLA-restricted, with HLA associations seemingly driven largely by CMV exposure. A cluster of highly shared sequence variants was judged likely to be a technical artifact of the sequencing pipeline. Strong co-occurrence of HLA alleles, especially DR and DQ, made assigning TCR associations to individual alleles difficult. A later analysis found that HLA-associated TCR beta chains were more clonally expanded and had lower generation probabilities than equally common non-associated chains. A later analysis associated 15,000 or so TCR beta sequences with specific HLA alleles at a false discovery rate of 0.05. A further reported finding was that TCR beta sequences accurately predicted the HLA-A and HLA-B alleles for most subjects in the first cohort. The earlier analysis of 450 to 700 of the donors excluded around 17 rarely observed V segments, including chromosome 9 orphons, because counts were too low. In this cohort, only TCR beta chains were sequenced, and detectable features were limited by the absence of alpha or paired-chain data. It was suggested by the authors that the approach could potentially be generalized to other disease states and immunological phenotypes. In a later analysis, TCR association rates were found to vary across HLA loci, with the most associated TCRs seen for DRB1 alleles and the fewest for HLA-C alleles. Several of the top co-occurrence clusters appeared to be linked to parvovirus B19, influenza, CMV and Epstein-Barr virus, according to a later analysis. Across donors, most TCR sequences were observed very rarely, whereas some public TCRs were present in many individuals. The presence/absence analyses assumed that sequencing depth was roughly uniform across donors, and that assumption may not be true. An association between a missense DCLRE1C variant and V-gene and J-gene trimming of TCR beta chains was found in a later genetic analysis and replicated in an independent cohort. The study listed 164 TCR beta chains as associated with cytomegalovirus.

Libraries were built with the immunoSEQ multiplex PCR assay. A mixture of 60 forward primers for TCR Vbeta segments and 13 reverse primers for TCR Jbeta segments was used in the multiplex PCR. A multiplex PCR assay on genomic DNA amplified the CDR3 region of rearranged TCR beta genes. The Illumina HiSeq System was used to sequence the amplified TCR beta libraries as 87-base-pair reads. The source study handled its data this way. In a later analysis, 80 million or so unique TCR beta chains were counted across the 666 repertoires, and some 10 million of these chains were shared by at least two donors. A nearest-neighbor algorithm error-corrected the raw reads and collapsed the reads into unique sequences, merging closely related sequences to remove PCR and sequencing errors. V, D and J gene segments were assigned by aligning CDR3 sequences to IMGT reference sequences. For a sequence to be retained, a match of at least six nucleotides to both a V gene segment and a J gene segment was required. Rearrangements were classified as productive when the CDR3 lacked stop codons and remained in frame with V and J, and all other rearrangements were classified as non-productive. Following IMGT convention, CDR3 was defined as the stretch from the second conserved V-encoded cysteine up to the conserved J-encoded phenylalanine. The earlier analysis of about 570 of the donors excluded any sequence lacking an unambiguous match to a single V gene segment. In an earlier analysis of 587 of the donors, a V segment was called functional when productive rearrangements were above 56.7%, and segregating when the standard deviation between donors exceeded 5%. A statistical classification framework was built for diagnosing cytomegalovirus status from the catalog of TCR beta chain sequences. A later analysis assigned V and J genes by comparing TCR nucleotide sequences with IMGT/GENE-DB human TR gene sequences. In a later analysis, CDR3 sequences and most-parsimonious VDJ recombination scenarios were assigned using the TCRdist pipeline. A later analysis defined each TCR beta chain by its CDR3 amino acid sequence plus V-gene family, and excluded reads lacking a unique V-gene family. A later analysis removed 592 highly shared, low-generation-probability nucleotide sequences to deal with suspected cross-contamination and a sequencing artifact. For each public chain, a later analysis derived a clonal expansion index from normalized ranks of inferred template counts within each repertoire. In a later analysis, generation probabilities were computed with a VDJ recombination model fitted to out-of-frame rearrangements, and the resulting probabilities were checked against IGoR. In a later analysis, TCR-TCR, TCR-HLA and TCR-CMV co-occurrence was scored with hypergeometric tests, and a repertoire-size bias correction was applied to TCR pairs. False discovery rates were estimated in a later analysis by permuting HLA or CMV assignments 20 times. In a later analysis, co-occurring TCRs were grouped with DBSCAN, and TCRdist sequence similarity was added when clustering was performed within HLA-allele-positive subsets. Repertoires with fewer than 30,000 or more than 120,000 public chains, plus five repertoires with anomalous nucleotide sharing, were excluded from co-occurrence clustering. TCRdb took over this immuneACCESS table, retaining in-frame rearrangements with V and J assigned. Such tables are incomplete; in checked studies, under half of the missing clones stem from an unresolved V gene, and the remainder is unexplained. That table supplies the V and J calls and clone size; D and trimming were determined from the DNA. The table for this sample lists 130,000 to 150,000 clones; nearly 80% of them were counted only once. The ten largest clones add up to about 0.66% of the sample.

The cohort comprised fewer than 700 healthy bone marrow donors. At the time of sampling, every cohort member was nominally healthy, though immune exposures that went unrecorded were likely present. The donor tested CMV seronegative, placing the donor among the 350 or so seronegative members of the cohort. Each donor provided a peripheral blood sample, and peripheral blood mononuclear cells were used for TCR beta sequencing. The Qiagen DNeasy Blood Extraction Kit was used to extract genomic DNA from the blood cell samples. Trimming at the junction amounts to 1 base on V and 1 base on J, and the germline ends lie 5 bases apart. From cysteine to phenylalanine, the CDR3 is 14 amino acids long. Left in the record is the CDR3 DNA by itself, 42 bases read in frame from the first base.

The sequencing input was PBMCs. The chain is assembled from TRBV5-3 and TRBJ2-2, with the D gene not confidently named. Being an ORF, TRBV5-3 has a function that is uncertain. This sequence originates from a male donor in good health and CMV-seronegative. For the CDR3, the sequence is CARSLYLNTGELFF. The nucleotide sequence is TGTGCCAGAAGCTTGTACTTGAACACCGGGGAGCTGTTTTTT.